Included here is one T cell receptor (beta chain) sequence, with context. Its antigen is undetermined. The sample is drawn from a study of cytomegalovirus exposure and HLA in healthy donors. Broader study findings: When analyzed later, a missense DCLRE1C variant was found to be linked to TCR beta V- and J-gene trimming. Later, an analysis found that common viral pathogens appeared to be linked with several of the most significant clusters.

CDR1 is WSHSY and CDR2 is SAAADI in the germline V gene. V was pared by 4 bases and J by 0 bases, with 13 bases between. This CDR3 region has 17 residues. PCR primers comprised 60 Vbeta and 13 Jbeta primers. Produced via immunoSEQ multiplex PCR; TCRdb's table is partial and in-frame only. The profile shows around 130,000 clones, around 77% of them singletons. The sample was PBMCs. The clonotype originates from a man aged 25-40 years in good health and CMV-seronegative. The genes are TRBV10-2 and TRBJ2-6; D might be TRBD2 (6 bases). The DNA for the CDR3 is TGCGCCAGCAGTGGGGGGGAGAGTTTCTCTGGGGCCAACGTCCTGACTTTC. Residues: CASSGGESFSGANVLTF.